The 16 T cell receptor beta chains below were found in one sample sequenced in a study of cytomegalovirus exposure and HLA in healthy donors. The PCR made use of 60 Vbeta and 13 Jbeta primers. Profiling relied on immunoSEQ multiplex PCR, and the TCRdb table lists in-frame clones only, not all of them. This table holds 140,000 to 150,000 clones, roughly 68% found once. Sequencing was done on a sample of PBMCs. These TCRs come from a man in his sixties in good health and CMV-seronegative.

This sequence joins TRBV28 and TRBJ2-6, with D possibly matching TRBD1 (5 bases). This CDR3 is 16 amino acids long. Germline CDR1 reads MDHEN; CDR2 reads SYDVKM. V gave up 6 bases and J gave up 4 bases, with 16 bases separating them. This chain's CDR3 is CASSLIDSPGANVLTF. The CDR3 coding sequence is TGTGCCAGCAGCCTCATCGACAGTCCCGGGGCCAACGTCCTGACTTTC.

The V gene is TRBV6-1, the J gene TRBJ1-6, with 7 nucleotides matching TRBD1. The CDR3 length is 14 residues. The ends lost 6 bases at V and 5 bases at J; junction bases unmatched: 4. Looked up from germline, CDR1 is MNHNS and CDR2 is SASEGT. The CDR3 is CASSWDSDNSPLHF. DNA for the CDR3: TGTGCCAGCAGCTGGGACAGCGATAATTCACCCCTCCACTTT.

The chain's CDR3 is CASSWDVAGRGEQYF. CDR3 nucleotides: TGTGCCAGCAGCTGGGACGTCGCCGGTAGGGGGGAGCAGTACTTC. The chain has TRBV5-4 and TRBJ2-7, with D tentatively TRBD1 (6 bases). V lost 3 bases to trimming and J lost 7 bases, with 20 bases between them. This CDR3 contains 15 residues. The germline V gene has CDR1 SGHNT and CDR2 YYREEE (reference sequence).

The chain has TRBV9 and TRBJ2-3, with 10 positions matching TRBD1. Per germline, CDR1 SGDLS and CDR2 YYNGEE. The CDR3 has 14 residues. With 3 bases clipped from V and 4 bases from J, the junction kept 2 bases outside the gene matches. This CDR3 reads CASSADRGADTQYF. The DNA of the CDR3 is TGTGCCAGCAGCGCGGACAGGGGGGCAGATACGCAGTATTTT.

This rearrangement joins TRBV19 to TRBJ1-5; 9 positions agree with TRBD1. V trimming: 5 bases; J trimming: 7 bases; junction bases outside the gene matches: 12. Germline CDR1 is LNHDA and CDR2 is SQIVND (reference sequence). The CDR3 length is 16 residues. This CDR3 reads CASSDSGTGTRQPQHF. CDR3 nucleotide sequence: TGTGCCAGTAGTGACTCCGGGACAGGGACTCGACAGCCCCAGCATTTT. Together with reference TRBV19 and TRBJ1-5, the CDR3 gives the full variable domain: DGGITQSPKYLFRKEGQNVTLSCEQNLNHDAMYWYRQDPGQGLRLIYYSQIVNDFQKGDIAEGYSVSREKKESFPLTVTSAQKNPTAFYLCASSDSGTGTRQPQHFGDGTRLSIL.

CDR3 DNA: TGTGCCAGCAGTTCAACTAGCGGGAGCGCAGATACGCAGTATTTT. Translation gives CASSSTSGSADTQYF. J is TRBJ2-3 and V is TRBV6-1; 11 bases agree with TRBD2. Germline CDR1 reads MNHNS; CDR2 reads SASEGT. The CDR3 loop spans 15 amino acids. V gave up 5 bases and J gave up 4 bases; unmatched junction bases: 5.

This chain joins TRBV4-1 and TRBJ2-7; 8 bases line up with TRBD1. V lost 1 base to trimming and J lost 5 bases; unmatched junction nucleotides: 7. CDR1 is MGHRA and CDR2 is YSYEKL in the germline V gene. The CDR3 spans 15 residues. The CDR3 sequence: CASSQGQGARDEQYF. CDR3 coding DNA: TGCGCCAGCAGCCAAGGGCAGGGGGCCCGGGACGAGCAGTACTTC.

Only a few counts were recorded for this clone. The chain has TRBV4-2 and TRBJ2-3; TRBD2 agrees at 7 bases. CDR1 is LGHNA and CDR2 is YNFKEQ in the germline V gene. The length of the CDR3 is 15 residues. V lost 4 bases to trimming and J lost 0 bases; unmatched junction nucleotides: 4. The CDR3: CASSPWTRSTDTQYF. CDR3 DNA: TGTGCCAGCAGCCCCTGGACTAGAAGCACAGATACGCAGTATTTT.

V usage is TRBV5-1 and J usage is TRBJ2-2, with 13 bases aligning to TRBD2. Germline V gene sequence: CDR1 SGHRS, CDR2 YFSETQ. This CDR3 comprises 17 residues. V gave up 2 bases and J gave up 2 bases; unmatched junction bases: 3. For the CDR3, the DNA is TGCGCCAGCAGCTTTACTAGCGGGAGGGGAAACACCGGGGAGCTGTTTTTT. Translated: CASSFTSGRGNTGELFF.

V and J are TRBV30 and TRBJ2-7; perhaps TRBD1 as D (6 bases). CDR1 GTSNPN and CDR2 SVGIG come from the germline V gene (reference sequence). CDR3 length: 14 residues. Trimming left V 4 bases short and J 7 bases short, with 20 bases between. The CDR3 sequence: CAWTSGTPLEEQYF. CDR3 nucleotide sequence: TGTGCCTGGACTTCCGGGACACCCTTAGAGGAGCAGTACTTC.

In this sample, this clone turned up a few times. The chain couples TRBV21-1 to TRBJ1-1; the table's TRBD1 call for D was not verified on the DNA. TRBV21-1 is an annotated pseudogene. This CDR3 is 14 amino acids long. The CDR3 reads CASSKGGTEIEAFF. In nucleotides, the CDR3 is TGTGCCAGCAGCAAAGGAGGGACAGAAATTGAAGCTTTCTTT.

The chain employs TRBV30 and TRBJ2-3; 9 nucleotides line up with TRBD1. The J segment lost 1 base and the V segment lost 4 bases, leaving 3 bases of the junction unmatched. The germline V gene encodes CDR1 GTSNPN and CDR2 SVGIG (reference sequence). The CDR3 sequence is 14 residues long. CDR3 coding DNA: TGTGCCTGGAACAGGGGGCAGGGCACAGATACGCAGTATTTT. Amino acids: CAWNRGQGTDTQYF.

This rearrangement joins TRBV6-5 to TRBJ1-4; 10 bases align to TRBD1. The ends lost 5 bases at V and 3 bases at J; junction bases unmatched: 3. The CDR3 loop spans 15 amino acids. The germline CDR1 and CDR2 sequences are MNHEY and SVGAGI. The CDR3 DNA is TGTGCCAGCAGTGTGACAGGGGGCCCTAATGAAAAACTGTTTTTT. Protein: CASSVTGGPNEKLFF.

The chain joins TRBV11-3 to TRBJ2-3; D uncertain. CDR1 is SGHNT, CDR2 YENEEA, per germline. The CDR3 has 13 residues. V lost 0 bases to trimming and J lost 6 bases, with 7 bases between them. CDR3 loop: CASSLDQVDTQYF. The CDR3, as DNA: TGTGCCAGCAGCTTAGATCAGGTGGATACGCAGTATTTT.

This chain links TRBV5-1 with TRBJ2-7, with TRBD2 matching over 9 bases. Losses at the gene ends were 2 bases for V and 8 bases for J; bases not matched to a gene: 8. The CDR3 covers 14 residues. CDR1 is SGHRS, CDR2 YFSETQ, per germline. CDR3 sequence (DNA): TGCGCCAGCAGCTTAGATGGGACTAGCCGCCAGCAGTACTTC. This encodes CASSLDGTSRQQYF.

The rearrangement uses TRBV5-4 and TRBJ2-2; D might be TRBD2 (6 bases). This CDR3 contains 14 residues. CDR1 SGHNT and CDR2 YYREEE come from the germline V gene (reference sequence). V was clipped by 4 bases and J by 7 bases, with 14 bases between them. Written as DNA, the CDR3 is TGTGCCAGCAGCCTCGGGGGAAGCGGCGGGGAGCTGTTTTTT. It yields the protein CASSLGGSGGELFF.